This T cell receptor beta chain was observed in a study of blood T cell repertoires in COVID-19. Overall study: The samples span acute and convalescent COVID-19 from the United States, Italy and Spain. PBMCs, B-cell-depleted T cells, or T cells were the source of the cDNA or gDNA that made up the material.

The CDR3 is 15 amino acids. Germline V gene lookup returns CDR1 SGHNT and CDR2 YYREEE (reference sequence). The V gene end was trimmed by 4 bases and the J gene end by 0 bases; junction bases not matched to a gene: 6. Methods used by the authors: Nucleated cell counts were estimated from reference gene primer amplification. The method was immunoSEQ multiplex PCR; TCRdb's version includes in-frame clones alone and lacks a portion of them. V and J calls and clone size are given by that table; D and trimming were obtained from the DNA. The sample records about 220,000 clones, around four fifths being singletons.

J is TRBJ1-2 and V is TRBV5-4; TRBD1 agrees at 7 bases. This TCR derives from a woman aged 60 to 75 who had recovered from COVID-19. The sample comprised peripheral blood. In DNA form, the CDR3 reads TGTGCCAGCAGCCCGCGGGACAGATCTAACTATGGCTACACCTTC. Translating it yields CASSPRDRSNYGYTF.